This TCR beta chain was sequenced in a study of T-cell memory formation after mild COVID-19. For the study at large: The study found TCR clusters largely donor specific.

Study findings and constraints: Cross-reactive memory seemingly joined, as some responding clones were found in pre-infection memory.

The V gene's germline CDR1 is SGDLS and CDR2 YYNGEE. Trimming took 0 bases from V and 2 from J, leaving 12 bases between them. The CDR3 extends over 15 amino acids. By its share, this clonotype is medium-sized. Its specificity is not known. It was 5'RACE with constant-segment primers that produced the TCR alpha and TCR beta cDNA libraries, which carried sample barcodes and UMIs. TCRdb reprocessed the 5' RACE reads with MiXCR, giving one entry per CDR3 protein. This table holds about 49,000 distinct CDR3 sequences, 5.5% to 7.5% found once. This receptor was identified in a man younger than 35 who had mild COVID-19 (a few samples of this study predate the infection). Cell type and time point are not known. The chain is built from TRBV9 and TRBJ2-7, with D possibly being TRBD2 (6 bases). The material sequenced was PBMCs or a T cell subset sorted from them (not recorded which). The CDR3 region has the DNA TGTGCCAGCAGCGTAGGAGCGGGCGGAACCTACGAGCAGTACTTC. This codes for CASSVGAGGTYEQYF.